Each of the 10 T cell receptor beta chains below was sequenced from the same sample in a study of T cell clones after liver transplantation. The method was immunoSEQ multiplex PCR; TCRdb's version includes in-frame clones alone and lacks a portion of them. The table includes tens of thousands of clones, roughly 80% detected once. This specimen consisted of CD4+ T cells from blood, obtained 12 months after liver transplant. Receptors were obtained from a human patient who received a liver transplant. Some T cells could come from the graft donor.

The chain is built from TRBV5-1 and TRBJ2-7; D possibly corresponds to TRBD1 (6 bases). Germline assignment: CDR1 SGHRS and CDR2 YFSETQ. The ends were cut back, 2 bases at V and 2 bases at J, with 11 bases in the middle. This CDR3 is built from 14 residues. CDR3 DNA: TGCGCCAGCAGCTTCAACAGGGCCACCTACGAGCAGTACTTC. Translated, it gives CASSFNRATYEQYF.

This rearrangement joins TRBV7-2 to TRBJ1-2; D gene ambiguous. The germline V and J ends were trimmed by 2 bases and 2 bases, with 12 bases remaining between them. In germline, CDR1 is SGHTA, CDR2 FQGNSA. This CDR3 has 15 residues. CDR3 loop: CASSLSFRKNYGYTF. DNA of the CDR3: TGTGCCAGCAGCTTAAGTTTCAGAAAAAACTATGGCTACACCTTC.

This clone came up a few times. This chain's CDR3 is CASRQGWYTEAFF. The CDR3, as DNA: TGTGCCAGCAGGCAGGGGTGGTACACTGAAGCTTTCTTT. V gene TRBV6-5 combines with J gene TRBJ1-1, with TRBD1 as a possible D gene (6 bases). The CDR3 loop spans 13 amino acids. The V end lost 6 bases, the J end lost 3 bases, and 11 bases lay between the germline ends. Per germline, CDR1 MNHEY and CDR2 SVGAGI.

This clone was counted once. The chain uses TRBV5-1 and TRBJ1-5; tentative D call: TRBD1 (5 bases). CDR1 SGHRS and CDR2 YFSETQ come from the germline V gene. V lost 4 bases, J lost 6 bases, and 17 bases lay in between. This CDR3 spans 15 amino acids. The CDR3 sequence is CASSLAGQGGQPQHF. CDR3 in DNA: TGCGCCAGCAGCCTTGCTGGGCAGGGCGGTCAGCCCCAGCATTTT.

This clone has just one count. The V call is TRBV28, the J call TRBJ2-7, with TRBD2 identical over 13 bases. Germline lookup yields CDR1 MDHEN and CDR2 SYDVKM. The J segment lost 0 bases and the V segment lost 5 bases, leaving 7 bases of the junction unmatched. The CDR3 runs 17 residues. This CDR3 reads CASSLGLAGLPSYEQYF. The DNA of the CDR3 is TGTGCCAGCAGTCTGGGACTAGCGGGACTCCCCTCCTACGAGCAGTACTTC. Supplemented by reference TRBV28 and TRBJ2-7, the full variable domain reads DVKVTQSSRYLVKRTGEKVFLECVQDMDHENMFWYRQDPGLGLRLIYFSYDVKMKEKGDIPEGYSVSREKKERFSLILESASTNQTSMYLCASSLGLAGLPSYEQYFGPGTRLTVT.

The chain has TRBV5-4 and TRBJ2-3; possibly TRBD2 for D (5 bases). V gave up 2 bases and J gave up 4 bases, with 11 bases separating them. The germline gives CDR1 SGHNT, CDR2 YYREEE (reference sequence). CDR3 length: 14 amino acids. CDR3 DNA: TGTGCCAGCAGCTTTACTAGTTCGGCAGATACGCAGTATTTT. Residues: CASSFTSSADTQYF.

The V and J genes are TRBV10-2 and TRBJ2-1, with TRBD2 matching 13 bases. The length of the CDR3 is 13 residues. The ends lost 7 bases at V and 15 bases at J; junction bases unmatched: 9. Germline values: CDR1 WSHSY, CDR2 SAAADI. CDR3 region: CASTALAGGPRFF. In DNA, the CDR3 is TGCGCCAGCACCGCACTAGCGGGAGGGCCTCGGTTCTTC.

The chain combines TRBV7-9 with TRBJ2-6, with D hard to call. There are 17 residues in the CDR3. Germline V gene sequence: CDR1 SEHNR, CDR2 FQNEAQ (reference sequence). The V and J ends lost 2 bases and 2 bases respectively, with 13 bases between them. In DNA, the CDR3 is TGTGCCAGCAGCTTAAACCCCCAAATGGCTGGGGCCAACGTCCTGACTTTC. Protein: CASSLNPQMAGANVLTF.

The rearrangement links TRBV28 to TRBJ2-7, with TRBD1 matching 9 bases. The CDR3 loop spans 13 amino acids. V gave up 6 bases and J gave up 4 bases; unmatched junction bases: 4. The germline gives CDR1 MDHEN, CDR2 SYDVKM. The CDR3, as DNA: TGTGCCAGCAGAAGGGACAGGGAGTACGAGCAGTACTTC. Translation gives CASRRDREYEQYF.

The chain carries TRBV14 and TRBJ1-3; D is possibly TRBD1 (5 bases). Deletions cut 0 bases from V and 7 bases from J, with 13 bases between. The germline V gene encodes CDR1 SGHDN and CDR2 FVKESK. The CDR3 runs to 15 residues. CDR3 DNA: TGTGCCAGCAGCCAAGATCGGCCAGGGCGGAACACCATATATTTT. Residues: CASSQDRPGRNTIYF.